Below, 21 T cell receptor beta chains from the same sample are listed, as sequenced in a study of T cells after posttransplantation cyclophosphamide. Treatment was busulfan-fludarabine conditioning, a marrow graft, and cyclophosphamide on days +3 and +4. TCRdb keeps only in-frame clones here, not all; method: immunoSEQ multiplex PCR. The profile shows 42,000 or so clones, roughly 88% of them singletons. The sample here was PBMCs, taken less than 70 days after allogeneic stem cell transplant with posttransplant cyclophosphamide. The receptors shown here come from a male patient between 60 and 69 years old who received an allogeneic stem cell transplant from a related donor and was CMV-positive. Some T cells may be supplied by the graft donor.

The V call is TRBV27, the J call TRBJ1-5, with D unresolved. Trimming removed 3 bases from V and 5 bases from J, with 20 bases in between. This CDR3 is 17 amino acids long. CDR1 is MNHEY, CDR2 SMNVEV, per germline (reference sequence). The CDR3 coding sequence is TGTGCCAGCAGTTTTCTCCCTGCGGGGATTACCCATCAGCCCCAGCATTTT. It codes for CASSFLPAGITHQPQHF.

The chain has TRBV7-9 and TRBJ1-3, with TRBD1 as a possible D gene (5 bases). V gave up 3 bases and J gave up 1 base, with 10 bases separating them. The CDR3 totals 15 residues. CDR1 and CDR2 (germline): SEHNR, FQNEAQ (reference sequence). CDR3 bases: TGTGCCAGCAGCTTCGGGGGATCTTCTGGAAACACCATATATTTT. Residues: CASSFGGSSGNTIYF.

The CDR3, as DNA: TGTGCCAGCAGCTTAGTATACGGGATGTTTGGAAACACCATATATTTT. Translating gives CASSLVYGMFGNTIYF. This rearrangement joins TRBV11-2 to TRBJ1-3; D gene ambiguous. This CDR3 comprises 16 residues. The V end lost 1 base, the J end lost 3 bases, and 13 bases lay between the germline ends. CDR1 is SGHAT, CDR2 FQNNGV, per germline.

This rearrangement joins TRBV10-3 to TRBJ1-6; D is possibly TRBD1 (5 bases). Germline CDR1 reads ENHRY; CDR2 reads SYGVKD. With 5 bases removed from V and 6 bases from J, the gap between germline ends came to 8 bases. The CDR3 contains 13 residues. DNA for the CDR3: TGTGCCATCAGTATACAGGTTAATTCACCCCTCCACTTT. It specifies CAISIQVNSPLHF.

This clone showed up just a few times. V is TRBV6-5 and J is TRBJ1-2; a possible D gene is TRBD1 (5 bases). The germline V and J ends were trimmed by 4 bases and 4 bases, with 19 bases remaining between them. The CDR3 runs to 16 residues. CDR1 and CDR2 from the germline V gene are MNHEY and SVGAGI. The DNA of the CDR3 is TGTGCCAGCAGTTTCATAAGGACCGGGGGGGGCTATGGCTACACCTTC. This encodes CASSFIRTGGGYGYTF.

CDR3 sequence: CASEEAGTDTQYF. DNA for the CDR3: TGTGCCAGCGAGGAAGCCGGCACAGATACGCAGTATTTT. The chain has TRBV2 and TRBJ2-3; D unclear. The CDR3 is made up of 13 amino acids. Germline V gene lookup returns CDR1 SNHLY and CDR2 FYNNEI. V was shortened by 8 bases and J by 1 base, with 10 bases between the two germline ends.

The genes are TRBV25-1 and TRBJ2-5; TRBD2 agrees at 8 bases. Trimming removed 3 bases from V and 5 bases from J; junction bases left unmatched: 8. Germline CDR1 is MGHDK and CDR2 is SYGVNS. The CDR3 sequence is 15 residues long. DNA for the CDR3: TGTGCCAGCAGTGACCCGCGGGGGGCAGGGGAGACCCAGTACTTC. It yields the protein CASSDPRGAGETQYF.

This clone was observed a single time. V and J are TRBV2 and TRBJ2-1; tentative D call: TRBD1 (5 bases). V was clipped by 0 bases and J by 7 bases, with 13 bases between them. From germline, CDR1 is SNHLY and CDR2 FYNNEI. CDR3 length: 15 amino acids. CDR3 coding DNA: TGTGCCAGCAGTGAAGCTCTGCCCGCAGGGAATGAGCAGTTCTTC. It translates to CASSEALPAGNEQFF. Full variable domain (rest looked up from reference TRBV2 and TRBJ2-1): EPEVTQTPSHQVTQMGQEVILRCVPISNHLYFYWYRQILGQKVEFLVSFYNNEISEKSEIFDDQFSVERPDGSNFTLKIRSTKLEDSAMYFCASSEALPAGNEQFFGPGTRLTVL.

This rearrangement joins TRBV19 to TRBJ1-1; possible D gene TRBD1, 5 bases. V was clipped by 3 bases and J by 0 bases, with 8 bases between them. Per germline, CDR1 LNHDA and CDR2 SQIVND (reference sequence). The CDR3 extends over 14 amino acids. CDR3 bases: TGTGCCAGTAGTATTTCGGGGGTGAACACTGAAGCTTTCTTT. Translation: CASSISGVNTEAFF.

The table lists this clone with a count of one. The J gene is TRBJ1-1, the V gene TRBV5-4; D perhaps matches TRBD1 (5 bases). The CDR3 spans 16 residues. Germline assignment: CDR1 SGHNT and CDR2 YYREEE (reference sequence). The V end lost 7 bases, the J end lost 4 bases, and 23 bases lay between the germline ends. CDR3 residues: CASYQPAGGGFTEAFF. CDR3 sequence (DNA): TGTGCCAGCTACCAACCCGCCGGGGGGGGGTTCACTGAAGCTTTCTTT.

This sequence joins TRBV5-4 and TRBJ1-2, with a possible D match to TRBD1 (5 bases). The CDR3 runs to 15 residues. Germline loops: CDR1 SGHNT, CDR2 YYREEE (reference sequence). The V and J ends lost 0 bases and 7 bases respectively, with 16 bases between them. The CDR3 sequence is CASSLDRQGSTGYTF. The CDR3 DNA reads as TGTGCCAGCAGCTTGGATCGGCAGGGAAGTACTGGCTACACCTTC. The full variable domain, completed using reference TRBV5-4 and TRBJ1-2, is ETGVTQSPTHLIKTRGQQVTLRCSSQSGHNTVSWYQQALGQGPQFIFQYYREEENGRGNFPPRFSGLQFPNYSSELNVNALELDDSALYLCASSLDRQGSTGYTFGSGTRLTVV.

This clone was counted once. CDR3 sequence: CASSPGGYEQYF. CDR3 in DNA: TGTGCCAGCAGCCCGGGGGGCTACGAGCAGTACTTC. The chain has TRBV5-5 and TRBJ2-7; 7 bases fit TRBD2. Germline CDR1 and CDR2: SGHKS and YYEKEE (reference sequence). This CDR3 has 12 amino acids. V trimming: 4 bases; J trimming: 3 bases; junction bases outside the gene matches: 1.

Details on this clone: The junction and the germline gene differ at one end; a read error may be behind it. The J gene is TRBJ2-7, the V gene TRBV15; weak D call: TRBD2 (5 bases). Germline-derived CDR1 and CDR2 are LNHNV and YYDKDF (reference sequence). The CDR3 covers 16 residues. The CDR3 loop reads CATGRGPPRGTYEQYF. The CDR3 DNA reads as TGTGCCACCGGCAGAGGTCCCCCCCGGGGAACTTACGAGCAGTACTTC. Full variable domain (remainder filled in from reference TRBV15 and TRBJ2-7): DAMVIQNPRYQVTQFGKPVTLSCSQTLNHNVMYWYQQKSSQAPKLLFHYYDKDFNNEADTPDNFQSRRPNTSFCFLDIRSPGLGDTAMYLCATGRGPPRGTYEQYFGPGTRLTVT.

The chain joins TRBV30 to TRBJ2-1, with D maybe TRBD2 (6 bases). The germline V and J ends were trimmed by 0 bases and 2 bases, with 8 bases remaining between them. CDR1 and CDR2 (germline): GTSNPN, SVGIG (reference sequence). The length of the CDR3 is 14 residues. The DNA for the CDR3 is TGTGCCTGGAGTGTAACGGGGGCCTACAATGAGCAGTTCTTC. Translating gives CAWSVTGAYNEQFF.

The V gene is TRBV9, the J gene TRBJ1-2; 10 positions agree with TRBD1. Germline-derived CDR1 and CDR2 are SGDLS and YYNGEE. This CDR3 has 14 residues. Germline trimming cut 4 bases from V and 6 bases from J; bases unmatched to any gene: 6. CDR3 sequence: CASSPGDRGNGYTF. DNA for the CDR3: TGTGCCAGCAGCCCGGGGGACAGGGGAAATGGCTACACCTTC.

The V call is TRBV5-1, the J call TRBJ2-1; 7 bases line up with TRBD2. The ends lost 2 bases at V and 5 bases at J; junction bases unmatched: 1. The CDR3 is 13 amino acids. The germline gives CDR1 SGHRS, CDR2 YFSETQ. This CDR3 is CASSLSGDNEQFF. The CDR3 DNA sequence: TGCGCCAGCAGCTTAAGCGGGGACAATGAGCAGTTCTTC.

The chain uses TRBV7-9 and TRBJ1-2, with 7 bases lining up with TRBD1. CDR1 SEHNR and CDR2 FQNEAQ come from the germline V gene (reference sequence). CDR3 length: 14 residues. V shed 4 bases, J shed 4 bases, and the junction held 6 bases outside the gene matches. CDR3 region: CASSWGQNLYGYTF. The CDR3 coding sequence is TGTGCCAGCAGCTGGGGACAGAACCTCTATGGCTACACCTTC. The full variable domain, in which reference TRBV7-9 and TRBJ1-2 provide the parts outside the CDR3, is DTGVSQNPRHKITKRGQNVTFRCDPISEHNRLYWYRQTLGQGPEFLTYFQNEAQLEKSRLLSDRFSAERPKGSFSTLEIQRTEQGDSAMYLCASSWGQNLYGYTFGSGTRLTVV.

This sequence joins TRBV6-5 and TRBJ2-3; D gene ambiguous. The CDR3 loop spans 11 amino acids. Looked up from germline, CDR1 is MNHEY and CDR2 is SVGAGI. V lost 8 bases to trimming and J lost 8 bases, with 11 bases between them. DNA of the CDR3: TGTGCCAGCTCCCTGCCGGGTACGCAGTATTTT. The encoded protein is CASSLPGTQYF.

This clone was seen once. The chain combines TRBV10-3 with TRBJ2-7; 12 bases match TRBD2. Germline CDR1 reads ENHRY; CDR2 reads SYGVKD. The V segment lost 6 bases and the J segment 2 bases; nucleotides outside the gene matches: 2. The CDR3 sequence is 14 residues long. The CDR3 bases are TGTGCCATCAGCACTAGCGGGGGGACCTACGAGCAGTACTTC. As protein: CAISTSGGTYEQYF.

The chain employs TRBV18 and TRBJ2-1, with TRBD2 matching over 12 bases. V shed 3 bases, J shed 4 bases, and the junction held 13 bases outside the gene matches. The CDR3 length is 19 residues. Germline V gene sequence: CDR1 KGHSH, CDR2 LQKENI. The CDR3 protein is CASSPRLAGAHFFYNEQFF. The CDR3 bases are TGTGCCAGCTCACCCCGACTAGCGGGGGCTCATTTTTTTTACAATGAGCAGTTCTTC. The whole variable domain, remainder taken from reference TRBV18 and TRBJ2-1, is NAGVMQNPRHLVRRRGQEARLRCSPMKGHSHVYWYRQLPEEGLKFMVYLQKENIIDESGMPKERFSAEFPKEGPSILRIQQVVRGDSAAYFCASSPRLAGAHFFYNEQFFGPGTRLTVL.

The J gene is TRBJ1-6, the V gene TRBV6-1; the match to TRBD1 covers 7 bases. The J segment lost 7 bases and the V segment lost 4 bases, leaving 7 bases of the junction unmatched. Germline CDR1 is MNHNS and CDR2 is SASEGT. This CDR3 spans 15 amino acids. The CDR3 reads CASSVGGTVNSPLHF. The CDR3 bases are TGTGCCAGCAGTGTTGGGGGGACAGTCAATTCACCCCTCCACTTT.